This T cell receptor beta chain was observed in a study of CD8+ T cells in alopecia areata. Germline lookup yields CDR1 MNHEY and CDR2 SMNVEV (reference sequence). Deletions cut 4 bases from V and 0 bases from J, with 10 bases between. CDR3 length: 14 amino acids. The table lists this clone with a count of one. RNA was extracted and reverse transcribed into cDNA as the sequencing template. Using immunoSEQ multiplex PCR, the repertoire was profiled, and TCRdb retains in-frame clones only, with some absent. The data hold 200,000 to 250,000 clones, with 57% observed a single time. V is TRBV27 and J is TRBJ2-7; TRBD1 might be the D (5 bases). The source of this sequence is a human donor with alopecia areata. Specimen: CD4+ T cells sorted from blood, collected at week 0. The CDR3 loop reads CASSSQGFSYEQYF. For the CDR3, the DNA is TGTGCCAGCAGTTCTCAGGGTTTCTCCTACGAGCAGTACTTC.